The 11 T cell receptor beta chains in this list originate from one sample, sequenced in a study of cytomegalovirus exposure and HLA in healthy donors. This PCR relied on a set of 60 Vbeta primers and 13 Jbeta primers. The protocol was immunoSEQ multiplex PCR, while the TCRdb copy is restricted to in-frame clones and leaves out a portion. This table holds approximately 220,000 clones, 75% to 80% found once. The specimen sequenced was PBMCs. The source is a man aged 18 to 29 in good health and CMV-seronegative.

This clone was seen a handful of times. The chain links TRBV25-1 to TRBJ2-2; 14 bases are shared with TRBD2. CDR1 is MGHDK, CDR2 SYGVNS, per germline. After removal of 7 bases from V and 6 bases from J, the junction contained 4 bases not matched to a gene. This CDR3 is built from 15 residues. This CDR3 reads CASTGLAGEAGELFF. CDR3 coding DNA: TGTGCCAGCACGGGACTAGCGGGAGAGGCCGGGGAGCTGTTTTTT. The whole variable domain, filled in from reference TRBV25-1 and TRBJ2-2, reads EADIYQTPRYLVIGTGKKITLECSQTMGHDKMYWYQQDPGMELHLIHYSYGVNSTEKGDLSSESTVSRIRTEHFPLTLESARPSHTSQYLCASTGLAGEAGELFFGEGSRLTVL.

V and J are TRBV14 and TRBJ2-7; the D is unclear. This CDR3 is 15 amino acids long. The V end was cut by 4 bases, the J end by 1 base, with 14 bases between. The germline CDR1 and CDR2 sequences are SGHDN and FVKESK. This CDR3 is CASSPLAVLSYEQYF. For the CDR3, the DNA is TGTGCCAGCAGCCCGTTGGCGGTCTTATCCTACGAGCAGTACTTC.

The chain couples TRBV9 to TRBJ2-1, with 8 bases aligning to TRBD2. V lost 0 bases and J lost 9; bases outside the gene matches: 14. Germline V gene lookup returns CDR1 SGDLS and CDR2 YYNGEE. The CDR3 consists of 17 residues. The CDR3 coding sequence is TGTGCCAGCAGCGTAGCGATCTTAGGGAGCGGGAGTTCTGAGCAGTTCTTC. Its protein is CASSVAILGSGSSEQFF.

The chain couples TRBV28 to TRBJ1-3; 11 bases fit TRBD1. Germline V gene sequence: CDR1 MDHEN, CDR2 SYDVKM. CDR3 size: 14 residues. V trimming: 6 bases; J trimming: 9 bases; junction bases outside the gene matches: 7. The CDR3 region has the DNA TGTGCCAGCAGCCCTGCGGGACAGGGGGGCACCATATATTTT. Residues: CASSPAGQGGTIYF.

The chain links TRBV9 to TRBJ1-3; 10 positions match TRBD1. Germline-derived CDR1 and CDR2 are SGDLS and YYNGEE. The CDR3 consists of 17 residues. With 0 bases clipped from V and 3 bases from J, the junction kept 6 bases outside the gene matches. The DNA for the CDR3 is TGTGCCAGCAGCGTAGGGACAGGGGGGCGAGGTGGAAACACCATATATTTT. Its protein product is CASSVGTGGRGGNTIYF.

The chain's CDR3 is CASSIGGARTEAFF. DNA of the CDR3: TGTGCCAGTAGTATCGGTGGGGCGCGAACTGAAGCTTTCTTT. The chain links TRBV19 to TRBJ1-1, with a possible D match to TRBD1 (5 bases). Germline CDR1 LNHDA, CDR2 SQIVND (reference sequence). The CDR3 loop spans 14 amino acids. Trimming left V 3 bases short and J 5 bases short, with 13 bases between.

This chain connects TRBV27 to TRBJ2-5, with 9 bases aligning to TRBD1. CDR3 length equals 13 residues. CDR1 is MNHEY, CDR2 SMNVEV, per germline (reference sequence). Trimming cost V 5 bases and J 4 bases; bases outside gene matches: 2. The CDR3 DNA reads as TGTGCCAGCAGTCCGGGACAGGGAGAGACCCAGTACTTC. This encodes CASSPGQGETQYF.

This clone was picked up one time. The chain recombines TRBV14 with TRBJ2-5; no clear D. In germline, CDR1 is SGHDN, CDR2 FVKESK. The length of the CDR3 is 12 residues. Trimming took off 4 bases at V and 1 base at J, with 4 bases between the two ends. The CDR3 sequence: CASSLIQETQYF. The CDR3 coding sequence is TGTGCCAGCAGCCTCATCCAAGAGACCCAGTACTTC. Using reference TRBV14 and TRBJ2-5 for the parts outside the CDR3, the full variable domain is EAGVTQFPSHSVIEKGQTVTLRCDPISGHDNLYWYRRVMGKEIKFLLHFVKESKQDESGMPNNRFLAERTGGTYSTLKVQPAELEDSGVYFCASSLIQETQYFGPGTRLLVL.

V usage is TRBV11-3 and J usage is TRBJ2-1; 9 bases map to TRBD2. Germline V gene lookup returns CDR1 SGHNT and CDR2 YENEEA. CDR3 length: 16 amino acids. Germline trimming cut 7 bases from V and 8 bases from J; bases unmatched to any gene: 15. CDR3 nucleotides: TGTGCCAGCACCGCCCGGGCGGGGGGGTCTGTCGATGAGCAGTTCTTC. It specifies CASTARAGGSVDEQFF.

The chain recombines TRBV10-3 with TRBJ1-1; D is possibly TRBD1 (5 bases). V was cut by 3 bases and J by 0 bases, with 14 bases left in between. Germline CDR1 and CDR2: ENHRY and SYGVKD. The CDR3 totals 16 residues. CDR3 region: CAISEGAHTMNTEAFF. Here the CDR3 DNA reads TGTGCCATCAGTGAAGGGGCCCATACCATGAACACTGAAGCTTTCTTT.

The chain couples TRBV6-5 to TRBJ2-7, with D hard to call. V gave up 4 bases and J gave up 5 bases, with 9 bases separating them. Per the germline V gene, CDR1 is MNHEY and CDR2 is SVGAGI. The CDR3 is made up of 12 amino acids. Here the CDR3 reads CASSSECHEQYF. Written as DNA, the CDR3 is TGTGCCAGCAGTTCGGAGTGTCACGAGCAGTACTTC.